This TCR beta chain derives from a study of shared clonotypes between healthy human individuals. Some clones are missing from TCRdb's copy, which holds only in-frame ones; the method was immunoSEQ multiplex PCR. The repertoire holds more than 450,000 clones, with around 79% as singletons. The CDR3 runs 15 residues. Germline CDR1 and CDR2: SGHRS and YFSETQ. Trimming cost V 0 bases and J 2 bases; bases outside gene matches: 3. Remarks on this clone: Other DNA sequences in the sample encode the same CDR3.

The source is a woman aged 40 to 50 in good health. Some clones in this sample may be carry-over from other donors' samples. The specimen was PBMCs. The chain combines TRBV5-1 with TRBJ2-7; the match to TRBD1 covers 9 bases. The CDR3 here is CASSLVGTGTYEQYF. CDR3 DNA: TGCGCCAGCAGCTTGGTAGGGACAGGGACCTACGAGCAGTACTTC. Combining the CDR3 with reference TRBV5-1 and TRBJ2-7 gives the whole variable domain KAGVTQTPRYLIKTRGQQVTLSCSPISGHRSVSWYQQTPGQGLQFLFEYFSETQRNKGNFPGRFSGRQFSNSRSEMNVSTLELGDSALYLCASSLVGTGTYEQYFGPGTRLTVT.